This T cell receptor beta chain was captured by sequencing in a study of blood T cell repertoires in COVID-19. Study details: Samples of COVID-19 (acute and convalescent) were obtained from the United States, Italy and Spain. From T cells, B-cell-depleted T cells, or PBMCs came the material, which was cDNA or gDNA.

V lost 2 bases and J lost 5; bases outside the gene matches: 5. CDR1 is GTSNPN, CDR2 SVGIG, per germline (reference sequence). The CDR3 runs 13 residues. Under the authors' procedure: Amplification with reference gene primers provided the estimates of nucleated cell counts. This table comes from immunoSEQ multiplex PCR, and its TCRdb copy is limited to in-frame clones, with some not included. The V and J calls and the clone size are those of that table, but D and trimming were determined from the DNA. This sample yields hundreds of thousands of clones, of which about 90% are seen a single time; 2.2% belongs to the top ten.

This TCR was recovered from a woman aged 45-65 years who had recovered from COVID-19. The chain combines TRBV30 with TRBJ1-1; 7 positions agree with TRBD1. Source material: peripheral blood. As DNA, the CDR3 is TGTGCCTGGAGTTACAGGGGATGGACTGAAGCTTTCTTT. It codes for CAWSYRGWTEAFF.